Below are 32 T cell receptor beta chains sequenced from a single sample in a study of CD8+CD57+ T cells in acquired aplastic anemia. Those patients picked for sequencing had displayed CD8+CD57+ cell expansion on flow cytometry. CDR3 and TCR beta VDJ profiling relied on a genomic DNA template. TCRdb re-called the reads through MiXCR, storing one row per CDR3 protein. The sample carries around 220,000 distinct CDR3 sequences, under 50% recorded once. Material: sorted CD4+, CD8+, or CD8+CD57+ T cells (not recorded which) from PBMCs. Receptor source: a human donor with aplastic anemia.

This clonotype has at least ten counts. V gene TRBV20-1 combines with J gene TRBJ1-1; D is unresolved. Germline CDR1 DFQATT, CDR2 SNEGSKA (reference sequence). The CDR3 consists of 13 residues. V was cut by 7 bases and J by 0 bases, with 12 bases left in between. The CDR3 loop is CSDPGQMNTEAFF. In nucleotides, the CDR3 is TGCAGTGACCCGGGCCAGATGAACACTGAAGCTTTCTTT.

V usage is TRBV4-1 and J usage is TRBJ1-4; 9 bases agree with TRBD1. With 4 bases clipped from V and 4 bases from J, the junction kept 16 bases outside the gene matches. The germline gives CDR1 MGHRA, CDR2 YSYEKL. This CDR3 is built from 19 residues. The CDR3 region is CASSRNRDRVRRGNEKLFF. The CDR3 DNA reads TGCGCCAGCAGCCGGAACAGGGACAGGGTGAGGCGGGGTAATGAAAAACTGTTTTTT.

This clonotype was observed many times. The V gene is TRBV10-1, the J gene TRBJ2-1, with TRBD1 matching 11 bases. This CDR3 is 19 amino acids long. The trim removed 2 bases at V and 6 bases at J, leaving 15 bases unmatched. Germline values: CDR1 WNHNN, CDR2 SYGVQD (reference sequence). The CDR3 nucleotides are TGCGCCAGCAGTGAGGCAGCCGGGACAGGGGGATTTCCCTTCAATGAGCAGTTCTTC. It codes for CASSEAAGTGGFPFNEQFF.

In regard to this clonotype: It may be a read error: a sequence one base away is much more abundant. V usage is TRBV5-6 and J usage is TRBJ1-1, with D hard to call. Germline V CDR1 and CDR2: SGHDT, YYEEEE. CDR3 length: 14 amino acids. In DNA form, the CDR3 reads TGTGCCGGCAGCTTTGAGGGTCTCAGGTCTGAAGCTTTCTTT. It codes for CAGSFEGLRSEAFF.

Here the CDR3 reads CSARDGQRINSPLHF. The CDR3 nucleotides read TGCAGTGCTAGAGATGGACAGAGAATTAATTCACCCCTCCACTTT. The chain links TRBV20-1 to TRBJ1-6, with a weak D call TRBD1 (6 bases). Germline V CDR1 and CDR2: DFQATT, SNEGSKA (reference sequence). This CDR3 is built from 15 residues. With 0 bases removed from V and 6 bases from J, the gap between germline ends came to 12 bases.

This clonotype was seen many times. The gene calls are TRBV5-1 and TRBJ2-1, with TRBD1 identical over 8 bases. V was clipped by 4 bases and J by 3 bases; unmatched bases: 9. From germline, CDR1 is SGHRS and CDR2 YFSETQ. The CDR3 is 16 residues long. CDR3 protein: CASSPGQDPLYNEQFF. CDR3 coding DNA: TGCGCCAGCAGCCCGGGACAGGATCCCCTCTACAATGAGCAGTTCTTC.

This clonotype has a count of ten or more. The chain is built from TRBV6-5 and TRBJ2-1; D may match TRBD1 or TRBD2 (5 bases each). V gave up 6 bases and J gave up 8 bases, with 11 bases separating them. The CDR3 loop spans 12 amino acids. CDR1 and CDR2 (germline): MNHEY, SVGAGI. The CDR3 protein is CASRPRGDEQFF. The CDR3 DNA sequence: TGTGCCAGCAGGCCCAGAGGGGATGAGCAGTTCTTC.

The rearrangement uses TRBV29-1 and TRBJ1-1; no definite D call. Germline CDR1 and CDR2: SQVTM and ANQGSEA. V lost 4 bases and J 0 bases, leaving 6 bases between the germline ends. This CDR3 has 12 amino acids. This CDR3 is CSVGGVNTEAFF. The CDR3 DNA reads TGCAGCGTTGGAGGAGTGAACACTGAAGCTTTCTTT.

With respect to this clonotype: A much bigger clone sits one base away, suggesting this may be a read error. This is likely a read error, given that the CDR3 carries no conserved phenylalanine or tryptophan at its end. The chain employs TRBV5-1 and TRBJ1-1, with 9 positions matching TRBD1. The CDR3 contains 13 residues. Unmatched junction bases numbered 4, after V lost 1 base and J lost 9 bases. Germline assignment: CDR1 SGHRS and CDR2 YFSETQ. For the CDR3, the DNA is TGCGCCAGCAGCTTGACAGGGGGCCGGCAAGCTTTCTCT. This sequence encodes CASSLTGGRQAFS.

V is TRBV6-1 and J is TRBJ1-3, with D unresolved. V shed 2 bases and J shed 13 bases, with 21 bases lying between them. The CDR3 totals 15 residues. CDR1 is MNHNS, CDR2 SASEGT, per germline. The CDR3 DNA follows: TGTGCCAGCAGTGAATTTCTGATCTCTGGAAGCACTATATATTTT. Amino acids: CASSEFLISGSTIYF.

Notes on this clonotype: A much larger clone differs by one base, so this may be a read error. V usage is TRBV20-1 and J usage is TRBJ2-5; D gene unclear. Looked up from germline, CDR1 is DFQATT and CDR2 is SNEGSKA (reference sequence). The CDR3 length is 13 residues. The CDR3: CSEGRGLQESQYF. The CDR3 nucleotides read TGCAGTGAGGGCAGAGGTTTGCAAGAGTCCCAGTACTTC.

This chain joins TRBV20-1 and TRBJ1-1; no firm D call. This CDR3 spans 12 amino acids. CDR1 DFQATT and CDR2 SNEGSKA come from the germline V gene (reference sequence). V lost 3 bases to trimming and J lost 7 bases, with 12 bases between them. CDR3: CSASKGDSEAFF. CDR3 sequence (DNA): TGCAGTGCTAGTAAGGGTGATAGTGAAGCTTTCTTT.

This clonotype has only one observation. A read error may produce the germline difference seen at one junction end. This chain joins TRBV5-1 and TRBJ1-1; a weak D match, TRBD1 (5 bases). Germline V gives CDR1 SGHRS, CDR2 YFSETQ. The CDR3 has 13 amino acids. The CDR3 region is CASRLGGGTEAFF. In DNA, the CDR3 is TGTGCCAGCAGGTTGGGGGGAGGGACTGAAGCTTTCTTT.

This clonotype was seen ten or more times. The CDR3 DNA is TGTGCCAGCAGCTTTACAGGGTCAAGCGAGCAGTACTTC. The encoded protein is CASSFTGSSEQYF. The chain uses TRBV11-2 and TRBJ2-7, with D perhaps TRBD1 (6 bases). The CDR3 sequence is 13 residues long. The germline V gene has CDR1 SGHAT and CDR2 FQNNGV. The V gene lost 3 bases and the J gene lost 6 bases, with 12 bases spanning the gap.

About this clonotype: A read error is possible here, since a much larger clone lies one base away. The chain combines TRBV6-5 with TRBJ1-1, with D perhaps TRBD1 (5 bases). V lost 2 bases, J lost 1 base, and 5 bases lay in between. The CDR3 sequence is 13 residues long. Germline V gives CDR1 MNHEY, CDR2 SVGAGI. The CDR3 loop reads CASSYGGNTEAFF. CDR3 in DNA: TGTGCCAGCAGTTACGGGGGGAACACTGAAGCTTTCTTT.

At least ten counts were recorded for this clonotype. The chain has TRBV7-8 and TRBJ1-2; possibly TRBD1 for D (6 bases). The V and J ends lost 1 base and 4 bases respectively, with 13 bases between them. The CDR3 loop spans 15 amino acids. The V gene's germline CDR1 is SGHVS and CDR2 FQNEAQ. The CDR3 region has the DNA TGTGCCAGCAGCTTAGTGGGGGGCGCGGGCTATGGCTACACCTTC. Its protein is CASSLVGGAGYGYTF.

The sample holds a few counts of this clonotype. The V and J genes are TRBV30 and TRBJ1-1; D remains ambiguous. Germline loops: CDR1 GTSNPN, CDR2 SVGIG (reference sequence). The CDR3 runs to 15 residues. Deletions cut 2 bases from V and 3 bases from J, with 16 bases between. The CDR3 spells CAWSPPRPTHTEAFF. The CDR3 DNA sequence: TGTGCCTGGAGTCCCCCTCGACCCACGCACACTGAAGCTTTCTTT.

The V gene is TRBV9, the J gene TRBJ2-5; 12 bases match TRBD2. The CDR3 covers 16 residues. Germline loops: CDR1 SGDLS, CDR2 YYNGEE. The J segment lost 3 bases and the V segment lost 0 bases, leaving 3 bases of the junction unmatched. The CDR3 DNA follows: TGTGCCAGCAGCGTAGGAGCTAGCGGGGGGGAAGAGACCCAGTACTTC. It yields the protein CASSVGASGGEETQYF.

Of note for this clonotype: The junction departs from the called germline gene at one end, perhaps through a read error. This chain joins TRBV18 and TRBJ2-6; D perhaps matches TRBD2 (7 bases). Germline loops: CDR1 KGHSH, CDR2 LQKENI. This CDR3 spans 16 amino acids. DNA of the CDR3: TGTACCAGCTCACCACGGGGGGCCTCAGGGGCCAACGTCCTGACTTTC. Translating it yields CTSSPRGASGANVLTF.

This clonotype has at least ten counts. CDR3 region: CASSLVVQGRSSYNEQFF. As DNA, the CDR3 is TGTGCCAGCAGCTTAGTTGTTCAGGGCCGGAGCTCCTACAATGAGCAGTTCTTC. V usage is TRBV7-9 and J usage is TRBJ2-1; D may be TRBD1 (5 bases). Germline values: CDR1 SEHNR, CDR2 FQNEAQ (reference sequence). Trimming stripped 1 base from V and 0 bases from J, with 16 bases between. The CDR3 spans 18 residues.

This clonotype was counted many times. The chain recombines TRBV9 with TRBJ1-5; 8 positions agree with TRBD1. The CDR3 is made up of 14 amino acids. With 4 bases clipped from V and 6 bases from J, the junction kept 6 bases outside the gene matches. CDR1 and CDR2 from the germline V gene are SGDLS and YYNGEE. CDR3 in DNA: TGTGCCAGCAGCCCCGGACAGGGCCCTCAGCCCCAGCATTTT. Amino acids: CASSPGQGPQPQHF.

This clonotype was seen repeatedly, ten times or more. The chain has TRBV7-8 and TRBJ2-3; TRBD1 is a possible D gene (6 bases). The germline V gene has CDR1 SGHVS and CDR2 FQNEAQ. Trimming pared 6 bases from V and 4 bases from J, leaving 20 bases between. The CDR3 is made up of 16 amino acids. The DNA of the CDR3 is TGTGCCAGCAGTCTAAGCAGGGGCGGATGGTCAGATACGCAGTATTTT. Translated, it gives CASSLSRGGWSDTQYF.

Points on this clonotype: Since the CDR3 does not end with the conserved phenylalanine or tryptophan, this likely comes from a read error. No DNA is shown, since the ends of the CDR3 on it are uncertain; the CDR3 is the one TCRdb lists. The gene calls are TRBV7-2 and TRBJ1-2. Germline V gene lookup returns CDR1 SGHTA and CDR2 FQGNSA. The CDR3 length equals 14 residues, ends included. This CDR3 reads CASSLGLAGGQFSY.

This chain links TRBV10-3 with TRBJ2-7; D possibly corresponds to TRBD2 (5 bases). Germline V gives CDR1 ENHRY, CDR2 SYGVKD. This CDR3 region has 14 residues. V was pared by 7 bases and J by 9 bases, with 22 bases between. Here the CDR3 reads CAINHSAGGGGQYF. The CDR3 DNA is TGTGCCATCAACCACTCGGCAGGAGGAGGAGGGCAGTACTTC.

The sample holds many counts of this clonotype. The V gene is TRBV5-1, the J gene TRBJ1-3; 9 bases match TRBD1. CDR1 is SGHRS, CDR2 YFSETQ, per germline. The CDR3 covers 17 residues. Losses at the gene ends were 2 bases for V and 1 base for J; bases not matched to a gene: 7. The CDR3 bases are TGCGCCAGCAGCTTAGCTAGGACAGGGGATTCTGGAAACACCATATATTTT. Protein sequence: CASSLARTGDSGNTIYF.

This clonotype was counted a few times. The genes are TRBV5-4 and TRBJ2-2, with 10 positions matching TRBD1. CDR3 size: 16 residues. Per the germline V gene, CDR1 is SGHNT and CDR2 is YYREEE (reference sequence). Losses at the gene ends were 7 bases for V and 6 bases for J; bases not matched to a gene: 12. The CDR3 region has the DNA TGTGCCAGCTCATTCCCCGGGACAGGGGTACCCGGGGAGCTGTTTTTT. Protein sequence: CASSFPGTGVPGELFF.

The chain links TRBV19 to TRBJ2-5, with D hard to call. Trimming left V 4 bases short and J 5 bases short, with 11 bases between. CDR1 and CDR2 from the germline V gene are LNHDA and SQIVND (reference sequence). The CDR3 extends over 13 amino acids. CDR3 amino acids: CASSRDTRETQYF. CDR3 DNA: TGTGCCAGTAGTAGAGACACCCGGGAGACCCAGTACTTC.

J is TRBJ1-2 and V is TRBV29-1; 7 nucleotides agree with TRBD1. The V segment lost 7 bases and the J segment 6 bases; nucleotides outside the gene matches: 8. This CDR3 contains 12 residues. In germline, CDR1 is SQVTM, CDR2 ANQGSEA. The CDR3 nucleotides read TGCAGCGGAGGAGGGGGCGCGGATGGCTACACCTTC. As protein: CSGGGGADGYTF.

This clonotype has at least ten counts. The chain links TRBV11-2 to TRBJ2-7; TRBD1 aligns across 10 bases. From germline, CDR1 is SGHAT and CDR2 FQNNGV. CDR3 length: 16 amino acids. With V trimmed by 5 bases and J by 5 bases, 12 bases remained unmatched. In DNA, the CDR3 is TGTGCCAGCAGCCGTAATACCCGCGGGACAGGGGACGAGCAGTACTTC. Protein sequence: CASSRNTRGTGDEQYF.

This clonotype was seen at least ten times. The chain joins TRBV10-3 to TRBJ1-5; D not certain. The CDR3 contains 16 residues. V lost 3 bases and J 4 bases, leaving 16 bases between the germline ends. In germline, CDR1 is ENHRY, CDR2 SYGVKD. CDR3 region: CAISDKEVSPNQPQHF. The CDR3 nucleotides are TGTGCCATCAGTGATAAAGAGGTATCCCCAAATCAGCCCCAGCATTTT.

This clonotype was recorded at least ten times. The chain combines TRBV19 with TRBJ2-3; D gene unclear. The germline gives CDR1 LNHDA, CDR2 SQIVND (reference sequence). Deletions cut 4 bases from V and 6 bases from J, with 11 bases between. This CDR3 has 13 amino acids. The CDR3 is CASSKSVGDTQYF. DNA of the CDR3: TGTGCCAGTAGTAAGTCAGTGGGTGATACGCAGTATTTT.

V and J are TRBV20-1 and TRBJ2-5; 11 bases line up with TRBD1. The germline gives CDR1 DFQATT, CDR2 SNEGSKA (reference sequence). V trimming: 5 bases; J trimming: 4 bases; junction bases outside the gene matches: 12. The length of the CDR3 is 16 residues. The CDR3, as DNA: TGCAGTGCTTCTCAGGGACAGGGGGGGCTGGGAGAGACCCAGTACTTC. Residues: CSASQGQGGLGETQYF.